This record looks at one T cell receptor beta chain sequence and its context. This may come from a read error, since a much larger clone is one base off. The data were obtained in a study of glioma-infiltrating T cells. Amplification of TCR alpha and beta CDR3 regions from RNA used iRepertoire nested multiplex PCR. From the multiplex PCR reads, TCRdb called clonotypes with MiXCR, one entry per CDR3 protein. The table includes 35,000 to 45,000 distinct CDR3 sequences, 20% to 25% detected once. The specimen was glioma tissue, nonneoplastic brain tissue, or PBMCs (not recorded which). The receptor was isolated from a human donor with low-grade glioma or glioblastoma, undergoing nonglioma brain surgery, or in good health (not recorded which).

The chain's CDR3 is CSGDSRGNIEAFF. CDR3 coding DNA: TGCAGCGGGGACTCGAGGGGAAACATTGAAGCTTTCTTT. The J gene is TRBJ1-1, the V gene TRBV29-1; the D gene is possibly TRBD1 (5 bases). Germline-derived CDR1 and CDR2 are SQVTM and ANQGSEA. This CDR3 is 13 amino acids long.